A single sample gave rise to the 7 T cell receptor beta chains below, sequenced in a study of OX40 agonist ivuxolimab in advanced cancers. This table comes from immunoSEQ multiplex PCR, and its TCRdb copy is limited to in-frame clones, with some not included. There are some 100,000 clones in the sample; approximately 90% occur only once, and roughly 0.8% lies in the top ten. Sequencing was performed on CD4+ or CD8+ T cells sorted from blood, taken in a trial of the OX40 agonist ivuxolimab. Receptors originate from an adult with an advanced solid tumor such as melanoma, head and neck, liver or kidney cancer.

This chain links TRBV6-5 with TRBJ1-1; no clear D. V lost 2 bases, J lost 5 bases, and 9 bases lay in between. CDR1 is MNHEY, CDR2 SVGAGI, per germline. This CDR3 has 13 amino acids. The CDR3 bases are TGTGCCAGCAGTTACAACGTTTGGACTGAAGCTTTCTTT. Translation gives CASSYNVWTEAFF.

CDR3 sequence: CASSLGLAGDEQYF. The CDR3 DNA sequence: TGTGCCAGTAGTCTAGGACTAGCGGGAGACGAGCAGTACTTC. V and J are TRBV19 and TRBJ2-7; 13 nucleotides align to TRBD2. Germline lookup yields CDR1 LNHDA and CDR2 SQIVND (reference sequence). The CDR3 has 14 amino acids. Losses at the gene ends were 5 bases for V and 5 bases for J; bases not matched to a gene: 3. The variable domain in full, completed from reference TRBV19 and TRBJ2-7, reads DGGITQSPKYLFRKEGQNVTLSCEQNLNHDAMYWYRQDPGQGLRLIYYSQIVNDFQKGDIAEGYSVSREKKESFPLTVTSAQKNPTAFYLCASSLGLAGDEQYFGPGTRLTVT.

The sample holds one count of this clone. The CDR3 protein is CAWSTPGRSYGYTF. The CDR3 bases are TGTGCCTGGAGCACACCGGGACGGTCCTATGGCTACACCTTC. The chain has TRBV30 and TRBJ1-2; a possible D gene is TRBD1 (5 bases). The CDR3 runs 14 residues. CDR1 and CDR2 from the germline V gene are GTSNPN and SVGIG (reference sequence). The ends were cut back, 3 bases at V and 4 bases at J, with 15 bases in the middle.

The chain couples TRBV19 to TRBJ2-7; 10 positions match TRBD2. The V gene end was trimmed by 7 bases and the J gene end by 3 bases; junction bases not matched to a gene: 6. The CDR3 contains 14 residues. Germline assignment: CDR1 LNHDA and CDR2 SQIVND (reference sequence). The CDR3 here is CASKASGSGYEQYF. In DNA, the CDR3 is TGTGCCAGTAAGGCTAGCGGGAGTGGCTACGAGCAGTACTTC. The variable domain in full, completed from reference TRBV19 and TRBJ2-7, reads DGGITQSPKYLFRKEGQNVTLSCEQNLNHDAMYWYRQDPGQGLRLIYYSQIVNDFQKGDIAEGYSVSREKKESFPLTVTSAQKNPTAFYLCASKASGSGYEQYFGPGTRLTVT.

The chain combines TRBV7-2 with TRBJ2-1; TRBD2 matches 12 bases. The CDR3 runs 15 residues. V trimming: 5 bases; J trimming: 3 bases; junction bases outside the gene matches: 2. Germline values: CDR1 SGHTA, CDR2 FQGNSA. The CDR3 spells CASSPTSGGYNEQFF. Written as DNA, the CDR3 is TGTGCCAGCAGCCCGACTAGCGGGGGCTACAATGAGCAGTTCTTC.

This chain's CDR3 is CASSSGTNSYEQYF. CDR3 nucleotides: TGTGCCAGCAGTTCCGGGACTAACTCCTACGAGCAGTACTTC. The V call is TRBV6-6, the J call TRBJ2-7, with TRBD2 matching 7 bases. With 4 bases clipped from V and 0 bases from J, the junction kept 3 bases outside the gene matches. In germline, CDR1 is MNHNY, CDR2 SVGAGI (reference sequence). The CDR3 runs 14 residues.

This rearrangement joins TRBV7-8 to TRBJ2-7, with D uncertain. V was shortened by 5 bases and J by 2 bases, with 16 bases between the two germline ends. Germline V CDR1 and CDR2: SGHVS, FQNEAQ. The CDR3 contains 15 residues. The CDR3 reads CASSLTSGPAYEQYF. CDR3 nucleotides: TGTGCCAGCAGCCTTACCTCCGGGCCAGCCTACGAGCAGTACTTC. Variable domain in full (rest from reference TRBV7-8 and TRBJ2-7): GAGVSQSPRYKVAKRGQDVALRCDPISGHVSLFWYQQALGQGPEFLTYFQNEAQLDKSGLPSDRFFAERPEGSVSTLKIQRTQQEDSAVYLCASSLTSGPAYEQYFGPGTRLTVT.